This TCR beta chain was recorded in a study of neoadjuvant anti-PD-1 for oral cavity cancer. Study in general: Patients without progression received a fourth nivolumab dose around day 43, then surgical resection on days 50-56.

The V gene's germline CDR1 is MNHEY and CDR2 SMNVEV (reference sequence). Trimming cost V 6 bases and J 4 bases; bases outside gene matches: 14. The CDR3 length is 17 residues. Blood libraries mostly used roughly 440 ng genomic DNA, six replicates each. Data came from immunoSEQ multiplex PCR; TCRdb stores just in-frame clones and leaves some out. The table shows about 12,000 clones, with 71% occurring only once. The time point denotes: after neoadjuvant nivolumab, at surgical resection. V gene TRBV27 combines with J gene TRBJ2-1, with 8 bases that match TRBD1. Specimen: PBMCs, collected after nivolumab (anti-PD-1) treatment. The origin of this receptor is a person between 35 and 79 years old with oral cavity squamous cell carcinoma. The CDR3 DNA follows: TGTGCCAGCAGAAAGCTTTACCGGGACAGGAGTTACAATGAGCAGTTCTTC. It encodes CASRKLYRDRSYNEQFF.